This record looks at one T cell receptor beta chain sequence and its context. What it binds is not known. This table comes from immunoSEQ multiplex PCR, and its TCRdb copy is limited to in-frame clones, with some not included. This table has 65,000 to 90,000 clones, around 89% appearing once. This sample stems from a study of graft-versus-host responses after intestinal transplantation. Turning to the study itself: Each recipient received anti-thymocyte globulin induction, then tacrolimus and steroids for approximately 3 years.

V trimming: 3 bases; J trimming: 9 bases; junction bases outside the gene matches: 8. Germline V CDR1 and CDR2: SEHNR, FQNEAQ (reference sequence). This CDR3 has 15 amino acids. The study, taken as a whole, reports: Among recipient marrow samples, GvH clones were found; some appeared first in ileum or blood. Some patients had graft-donor T cell macrochimerism, and their allografts showed high graft-versus-host to host-versus-graft clonal ratios.

The sequence derives from a human donor who received an intestinal transplant. The gene calls are TRBV7-9 and TRBJ2-1, with 10 bases fitting TRBD2. Source: unstimulated CD8+ T cells sorted from spleen or lymph node cells, taken before intestinal transplant. CDR3 loop: CASSFQREGPTEQFF. The DNA of the CDR3 is TGTGCCAGCAGCTTTCAGCGGGAGGGACCCACTGAGCAGTTCTTC. Using reference TRBV7-9 and TRBJ2-1 for the parts outside the CDR3, the full variable domain is DTGVSQNPRHKITKRGQNVTFRCDPISEHNRLYWYRQTLGQGPEFLTYFQNEAQLEKSRLLSDRFSAERPKGSFSTLEIQRTEQGDSAMYLCASSFQREGPTEQFFGPGTRLTVL.